This T cell receptor (beta chain) was sequenced in a study of blood T cell repertoires in COVID-19. Germline V CDR1 and CDR2: KGHSH, LQKENI. Trimming cost V 2 bases and J 5 bases; bases outside gene matches: 2. This CDR3 comprises 14 residues. Repertoires were generated with immunoSEQ multiplex PCR, while TCRdb's copy carries only in-frame clones and drops some. The sample lists some 260,000 clones, 82% seen once, with 4.5% to 6% in the top ten. Sequenced sample: peripheral blood. This chain connects TRBV18 to TRBJ2-7; 11 bases match TRBD2. The receptor comes from a woman older than 75 with active or convalescent COVID-19. CDR3 loop: CASSPILAGDEQYF. DNA of the CDR3: TGTGCCAGCTCACCAATACTAGCGGGAGACGAGCAGTACTTC.